This is a list of T cell receptor beta chains from one sample in a study of OX40 agonist ivuxolimab in advanced cancers. Clones were read by immunoSEQ multiplex PCR, and TCRdb kept only the in-frame ones, dropping some. The top ten clones hold around 2.3% of a sample with 70,000 or so clones, roughly 88% of them seen once. The sample in question was CD4+ or CD8+ T cells sorted from blood, obtained in a trial of the OX40 agonist ivuxolimab. These receptors came from an adult with an advanced solid tumor such as melanoma, head and neck, liver or kidney cancer. The CDR3 runs from the conserved cysteine through the conserved F or W. D genes are given only for firm matches. Clone size is stated in some rows and not others, as once, few, many or a class when expanded.

V gene: TRBV5-1; D gene: TRBD2; J gene: TRBJ2-7; clone size: few; CDR3 protein: CASSLGGLAGNYEQYF; CDR3 DNA: TGCGCCAGCAGCTTGGGGGGACTAGCGGGGAACTACGAGCAGTACTTC
V gene: TRBV28; D gene: -; J gene: TRBJ2-1; clone size: -; CDR3 protein: CASRPSGAAYNEQFF; CDR3 DNA: TGTGCCAGCCGGCCGTCAGGGGCGGCCTACAATGAGCAGTTCTTC
V gene: TRBV19; D gene: -; J gene: TRBJ2-1; clone size: -; CDR3 protein: CASSATGSSYNEQFF; CDR3 DNA: TGTGCCAGTAGTGCGACAGGCAGCTCCTACAATGAGCAGTTCTTC
V gene: TRBV2; D gene: TRBD2; J gene: TRBJ2-5; clone size: -; CDR3 protein: CASSFLAAGETQYF; CDR3 DNA: TGTGCCAGCAGTTTTCTAGCGGCTGGAGAGACCCAGTACTTC
V gene: TRBV10-3; D gene: -; J gene: TRBJ2-1; clone size: -; CDR3 protein: CAISESPQLSSYNEQFF; CDR3 DNA: TGTGCCATCAGTGAGTCCCCACAGCTGAGCTCCTACAATGAGCAGTTCTTC
V gene: TRBV18; D gene: TRBD1; J gene: TRBJ1-4; clone size: -; CDR3 protein: CASSSRLTSGQFSNEKLFF; CDR3 DNA: TGTGCCAGCTCATCCCGCCTAACTTCGGGACAGTTTTCTAATGAAAAACTGTTTTTT
V gene: TRBV6-1; D gene: -; J gene: TRBJ1-3; clone size: -; CDR3 protein: CASSESNWGGRNTIYF; CDR3 DNA: TGTGCCAGCAGTGAATCTAACTGGGGGGGGAGAAACACCATATATTTT
V gene: TRBV7-3; D gene: -; J gene: TRBJ2-1; clone size: -; CDR3 protein: CASSFSHNNEQFF; CDR3 DNA: TGTGCCAGCAGCTTCTCGCATAACAATGAGCAGTTCTTC
V gene: TRBV14; D gene: -; J gene: TRBJ2-1; clone size: -; CDR3 protein: CASSLVDRNEQFF; CDR3 DNA: TGTGCCAGCAGCCTAGTAGACAGAAATGAGCAGTTCTTC
V gene: TRBV29-1; D gene: -; J gene: TRBJ1-2; clone size: -; CDR3 protein: CSVGEASHYGYTF; CDR3 DNA: TGCAGCGTTGGGGAAGCTTCTCACTATGGCTACACCTTC
V gene: TRBV6-1; D gene: -; J gene: TRBJ2-7; clone size: -; CDR3 protein: CASSEVAYEQYF; CDR3 DNA: TGTGCCAGCAGTGAAGTGGCCTACGAGCAGTACTTC
V gene: TRBV7-9; D gene: -; J gene: TRBJ2-2; clone size: -; CDR3 protein: CASSRYSQGRTGELFF; CDR3 DNA: TGTGCCAGCAGCCGTTACTCACAGGGGAGGACCGGGGAGCTGTTTTTT
V gene: TRBV7-2; D gene: -; J gene: TRBJ1-1; clone size: once; CDR3 protein: CASSYEDTEAFF; CDR3 DNA: TGTGCCAGCAGCTACGAAGACACTGAAGCTTTCTTT
V gene: TRBV11-2; D gene: TRBD2; J gene: TRBJ2-1; clone size: -; CDR3 protein: CASSLRLAGGNEQFF; CDR3 DNA: TGTGCCAGCAGCCTAAGACTAGCGGGAGGCAATGAGCAGTTCTTC
V gene: TRBV5-1; D gene: -; J gene: TRBJ2-3; clone size: once; CDR3 protein: CASSLVGTSTDTQYF; CDR3 DNA: TGCGCCAGCAGCTTGGTGGGGACTAGCACAGATACGCAGTATTTT
V gene: TRBV2; D gene: TRBD2; J gene: TRBJ2-3; clone size: -; CDR3 protein: CASNAGVFADTQYF; CDR3 DNA: TGTGCCAGCAACGCGGGGGTGTTTGCAGATACGCAGTATTTT
V gene: TRBV18; D gene: -; J gene: TRBJ2-5; clone size: once; CDR3 protein: CASSPQQETQYF; CDR3 DNA: TGTGCCAGCTCACCACAGCAAGAGACCCAGTACTTC
V gene: TRBV28; D gene: TRBD1; J gene: TRBJ2-3; clone size: -; CDR3 protein: CASSGGVSTDTQYF; CDR3 DNA: TGTGCCTCCTCAGGGGGCGTCAGCACAGATACGCAGTATTTT
V gene: TRBV30; D gene: TRBD1; J gene: TRBJ2-3; clone size: once; CDR3 protein: CAWSPPGTAPRDTQYF; CDR3 DNA: TGTGCCTGGAGTCCCCCCGGGACAGCTCCGAGGGATACGCAGTATTTT
V gene: TRBV27; D gene: TRBD2; J gene: TRBJ2-1; clone size: -; CDR3 protein: CASWQRELYNEQFF; CDR3 DNA: TGTGCCAGTTGGCAGCGGGAACTCTACAATGAGCAGTTCTTC
V gene: TRBV27; D gene: -; J gene: TRBJ1-5; clone size: -; CDR3 protein: CASSTGNNQPQHF; CDR3 DNA: TGTGCCAGCAGTACGGGCAATAATCAGCCCCAGCATTTT
V gene: TRBV7-6; D gene: -; J gene: TRBJ1-3; clone size: once; CDR3 protein: CASSLGQVEAGNTIYF; CDR3 DNA: TGTGCCAGCAGCTTAGGGCAGGTTGAGGCTGGAAACACCATATATTTT